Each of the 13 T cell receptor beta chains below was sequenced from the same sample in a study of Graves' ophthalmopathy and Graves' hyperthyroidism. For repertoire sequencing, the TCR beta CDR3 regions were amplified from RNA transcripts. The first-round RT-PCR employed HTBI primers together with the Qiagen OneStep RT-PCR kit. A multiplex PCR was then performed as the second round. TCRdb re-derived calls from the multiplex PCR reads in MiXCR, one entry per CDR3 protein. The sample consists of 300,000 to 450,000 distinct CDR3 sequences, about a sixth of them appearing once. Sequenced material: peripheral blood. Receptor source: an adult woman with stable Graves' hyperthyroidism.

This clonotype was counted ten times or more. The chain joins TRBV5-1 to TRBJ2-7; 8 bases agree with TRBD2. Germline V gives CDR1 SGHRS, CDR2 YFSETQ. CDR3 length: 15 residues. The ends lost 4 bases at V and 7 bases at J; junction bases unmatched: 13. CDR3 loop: CASSPAVAGGGEQYF. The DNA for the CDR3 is TGCGCCAGCAGCCCAGCAGTTGCGGGAGGTGGGGAGCAGTACTTC.

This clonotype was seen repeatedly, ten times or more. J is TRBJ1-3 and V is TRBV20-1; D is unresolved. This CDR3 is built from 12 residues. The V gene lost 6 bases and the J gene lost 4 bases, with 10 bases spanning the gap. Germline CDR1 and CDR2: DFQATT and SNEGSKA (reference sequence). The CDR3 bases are TGCAGTGCCCCGACTGGAGGAAACACCATATATTTT. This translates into CSAPTGGNTIYF.

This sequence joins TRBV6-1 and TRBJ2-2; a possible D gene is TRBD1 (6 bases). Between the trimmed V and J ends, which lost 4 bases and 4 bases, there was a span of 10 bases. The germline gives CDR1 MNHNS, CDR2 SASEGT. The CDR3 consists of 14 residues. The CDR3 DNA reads TGTGCCAGCAGTGGCCTGACAGGCACCGGGGAGCTGTTTTTT. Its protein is CASSGLTGTGELFF.

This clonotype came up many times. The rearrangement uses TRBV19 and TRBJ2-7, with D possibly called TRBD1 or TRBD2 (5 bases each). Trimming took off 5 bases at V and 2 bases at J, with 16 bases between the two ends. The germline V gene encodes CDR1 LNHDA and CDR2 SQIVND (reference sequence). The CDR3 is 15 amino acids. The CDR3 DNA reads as TGTGCCAGTAGTTCGAGGGACCGGAGGCCCTACGAGCAGTACTTC. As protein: CASSSRDRRPYEQYF.

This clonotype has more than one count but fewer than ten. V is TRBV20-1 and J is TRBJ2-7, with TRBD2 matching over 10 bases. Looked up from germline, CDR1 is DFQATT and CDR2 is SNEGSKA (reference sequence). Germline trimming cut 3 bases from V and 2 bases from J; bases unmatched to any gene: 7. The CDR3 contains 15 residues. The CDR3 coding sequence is TGCAGTGCTAGGAATAGCGGGAGGCGTACCTACGAGCAGTACTTC. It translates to CSARNSGRRTYEQYF.

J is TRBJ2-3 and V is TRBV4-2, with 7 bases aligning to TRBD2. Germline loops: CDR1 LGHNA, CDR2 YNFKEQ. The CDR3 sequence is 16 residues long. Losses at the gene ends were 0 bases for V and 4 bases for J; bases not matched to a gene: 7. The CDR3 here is CASSQDAGAGSDTQYF. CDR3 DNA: TGTGCCAGCAGCCAAGACGCGGGAGCAGGGTCAGATACGCAGTATTTT.

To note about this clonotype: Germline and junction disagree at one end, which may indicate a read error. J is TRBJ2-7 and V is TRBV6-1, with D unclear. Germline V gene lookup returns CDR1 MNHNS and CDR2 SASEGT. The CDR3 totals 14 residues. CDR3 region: CASSLGVSYYDQYF. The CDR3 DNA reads TGTGCCAGCAGCCTTGGGGTCTCGTACTACGATCAGTACTTC.

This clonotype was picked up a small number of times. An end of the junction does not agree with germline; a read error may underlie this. CDR3 amino acids: CASSLAVRGEAFF. The CDR3 DNA follows: TGCGCCAGCAGCTTGGCCGTCAGGGGAGAAGCTTTTTTT. The chain has TRBV5-1 and TRBJ1-1; D perhaps matches TRBD1 (6 bases). There are 13 residues in the CDR3. Germline CDR1 SGHRS, CDR2 YFSETQ.

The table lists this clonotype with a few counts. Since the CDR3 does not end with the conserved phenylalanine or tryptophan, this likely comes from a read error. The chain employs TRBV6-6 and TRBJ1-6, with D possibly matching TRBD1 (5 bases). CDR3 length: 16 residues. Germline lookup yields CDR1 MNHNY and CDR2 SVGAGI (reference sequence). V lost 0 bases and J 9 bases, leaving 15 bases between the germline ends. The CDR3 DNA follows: TGTGCCAGCAGTTACTCGAGGGTGGATAGGGGTTCACCCCTCCACCTT. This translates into CASSYSRVDRGSPLHL.

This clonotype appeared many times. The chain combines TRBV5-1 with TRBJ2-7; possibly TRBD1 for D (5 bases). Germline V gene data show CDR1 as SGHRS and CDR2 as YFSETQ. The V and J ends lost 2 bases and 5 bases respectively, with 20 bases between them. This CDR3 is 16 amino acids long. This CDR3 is CASSLPRQTARNEQYF. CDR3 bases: TGCGCCAGCAGCTTACCTCGACAGACCGCCAGGAACGAGCAGTACTTC.

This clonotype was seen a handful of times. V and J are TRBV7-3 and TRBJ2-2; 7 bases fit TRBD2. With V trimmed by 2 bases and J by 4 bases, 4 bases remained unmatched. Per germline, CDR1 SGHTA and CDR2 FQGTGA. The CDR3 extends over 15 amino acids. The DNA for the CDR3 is TGTGCCAGCAGCTTATTAACGGGGGGCACCGGGGAGCTGTTTTTT. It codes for CASSLLTGGTGELFF.

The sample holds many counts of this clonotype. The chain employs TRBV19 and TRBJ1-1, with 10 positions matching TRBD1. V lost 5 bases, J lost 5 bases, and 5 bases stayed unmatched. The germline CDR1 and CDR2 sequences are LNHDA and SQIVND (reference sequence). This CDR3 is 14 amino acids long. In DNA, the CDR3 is TGTGCCAGTAGTCCCGGACAGGGGGATACTGAAGCTTTCTTT. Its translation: CASSPGQGDTEAFF.

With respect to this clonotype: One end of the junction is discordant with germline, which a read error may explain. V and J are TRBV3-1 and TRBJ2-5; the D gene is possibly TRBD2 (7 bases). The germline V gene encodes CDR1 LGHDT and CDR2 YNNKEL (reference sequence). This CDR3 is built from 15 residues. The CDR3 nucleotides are TGCGCCAGCAGCCAAGGGAGGGGGTTCTGGAAGACCCAGTACTTC. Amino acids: CASSQGRGFWKTQYF.